This T cell receptor (beta chain) emerged from a study of beta chain features in type 1 diabetes. Study findings and constraints: TCRB CDR3s were moderately but significantly shorter in Type 1 diabetes patients in all four CD4+ subsets.

As to this clone: Its target is unknown. A read error may account for a junction end that differs from germline.

The CDR3 contains 14 residues. CDR1 and CDR2 from the germline V gene are SGHTA and FQGNSA. Expressed TCRB transcripts were sequenced because the entire RNA isolate underwent reverse transcription. Sequenced by immunoSEQ multiplex PCR; TCRdb stores in-frame clones only, minus some. The sample lists 600,000 or so clones, around an eighth seen once, with approximately 0.043% in the top ten. The specimen sequenced was naive CD4+ T cells from blood. This sequence joins TRBV7-2 and TRBJ2-7; D perhaps matches TRBD2 (5 bases). The TCR originated in a man between 18 and 35 years old with type 1 diabetes. DNA for the CDR3: TGTGCCAGCAGCTTAGTAGGGAGCTCCCACGAGCAGTACTTC. Encoded protein: CASSLVGSSHEQYF.